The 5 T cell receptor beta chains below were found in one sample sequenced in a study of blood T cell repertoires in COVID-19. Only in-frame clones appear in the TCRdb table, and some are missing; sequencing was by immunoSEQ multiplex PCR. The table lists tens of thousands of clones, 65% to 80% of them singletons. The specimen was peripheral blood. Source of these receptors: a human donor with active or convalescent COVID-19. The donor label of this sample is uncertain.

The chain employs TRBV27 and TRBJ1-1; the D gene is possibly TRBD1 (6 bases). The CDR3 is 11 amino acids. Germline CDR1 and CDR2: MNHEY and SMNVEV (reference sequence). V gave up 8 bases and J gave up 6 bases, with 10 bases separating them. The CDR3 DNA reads TGTGCCAGCTGGAACAGGGCTGAAGCTTTCTTT. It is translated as CASWNRAEAFF.

The CDR3 DNA follows: TGCAGCGTGGGTGCTAGCGGGAGCCAAGAGACCCAGTACTTC. Translating gives CSVGASGSQETQYF. The chain has TRBV29-1 and TRBJ2-5, with 10 bases identical to TRBD2. CDR1 is SQVTM, CDR2 ANQGSEA, per germline. Losses at the gene ends were 6 bases for V and 1 base for J; bases not matched to a gene: 5. The CDR3 is 14 amino acids.

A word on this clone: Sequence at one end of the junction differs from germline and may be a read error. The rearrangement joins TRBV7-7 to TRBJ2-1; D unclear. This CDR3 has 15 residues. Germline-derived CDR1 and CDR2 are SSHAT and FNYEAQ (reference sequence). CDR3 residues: CASSSRESPYNEQFF. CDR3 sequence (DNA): TGTGCTAGCAGCTCCCGTGAAAGCCCCTACAATGAGCAGTTCTTC.

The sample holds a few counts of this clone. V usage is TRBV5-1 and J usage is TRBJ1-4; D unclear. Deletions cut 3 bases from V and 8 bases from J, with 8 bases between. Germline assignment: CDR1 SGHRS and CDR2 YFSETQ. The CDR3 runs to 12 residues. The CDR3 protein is CASSSAGEKLFF. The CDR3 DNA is TGCGCCAGCAGCTCCGCGGGCGAAAAACTGTTTTTT.

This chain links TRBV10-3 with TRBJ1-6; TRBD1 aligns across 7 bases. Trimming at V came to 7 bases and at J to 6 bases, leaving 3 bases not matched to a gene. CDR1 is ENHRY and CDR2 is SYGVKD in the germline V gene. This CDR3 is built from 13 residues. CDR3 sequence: CAITRDSNSPLHF. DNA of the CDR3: TGTGCCATCACCCGGGACAGTAATTCACCCCTCCACTTT.